Shown below are 6 T cell receptor beta chains from a single sample sequenced in a study of blood T cell repertoires in COVID-19. Method: immunoSEQ multiplex PCR; TCRdb's copy keeps in-frame clones and lacks some. The table has some 160,000 clones, roughly four fifths seen once. Sequencing used peripheral blood. All receptors derive from a man in his 70s with active or convalescent COVID-19.

The V call is TRBV12-3 or TRBV12-4, the J call TRBJ1-3; D uncertain. This CDR3 comprises 12 residues. Deletions cut 5 bases from V and 5 bases from J, with 7 bases between. The CDR3 sequence is CASSVNRNTIYF. CDR3 DNA: TGTGCCAGCAGTGTAAACAGAAACACCATATATTTT.

The chain uses TRBV7-2 and TRBJ1-4; D remains unclear. CDR3 length equals 14 residues. Germline assignment: CDR1 SGHTA and CDR2 FQGNSA. V lost 5 bases to trimming and J lost 5 bases, with 12 bases between them. The CDR3 DNA reads as TGTGCCAGCAGCCCGCGGGCTCCCAATGAAAAACTGTTTTTT. Its protein is CASSPRAPNEKLFF.

The V call is TRBV25-1, the J call TRBJ1-6, with D uncertain. Between the trimmed V and J ends, which lost 0 bases and 9 bases, there was a span of 15 bases. The germline V gene has CDR1 MGHDK and CDR2 SYGVNS. The CDR3 is 16 amino acids. The CDR3: CASSEYLQPRGSPLHF. The CDR3 DNA reads as TGTGCCAGCAGTGAATACCTACAACCCCGGGGTTCACCCCTCCACTTT.

The gene calls are TRBV28 and TRBJ2-1; 7 bases match TRBD2. The junction had 14 bases not matched to a gene; V was cut back by 6 bases and J by 0 bases. The CDR3 consists of 18 residues. Germline V gives CDR1 MDHEN, CDR2 SYDVKM. The CDR3 DNA reads TGTGCCAGCAGCCCCCTAAGGGGAGGGCCTGGCTCCTACAATGAGCAGTTCTTC. Its translation: CASSPLRGGPGSYNEQFF.

V gene TRBV7-9 combines with J gene TRBJ1-2; D uncertain. V lost 5 bases and J lost 3, with 10 bases in between. The CDR3 spans 13 residues. The V gene's germline CDR1 is SEHNR and CDR2 FQNEAQ (reference sequence). The CDR3 sequence is CASSPESYYGYTF. The CDR3, as DNA: TGTGCCAGCAGCCCCGAGAGTTACTATGGCTACACCTTC. The full variable domain, with the rest looked up from reference TRBV7-9 and TRBJ1-2, is DTGVSQNPRHKITKRGQNVTFRCDPISEHNRLYWYRQTLGQGPEFLTYFQNEAQLEKSRLLSDRFSAERPKGSFSTLEIQRTEQGDSAMYLCASSPESYYGYTFGSGTRLTVV.

The rearrangement uses TRBV2 and TRBJ2-1; TRBD2 might be the D (6 bases). V dropped 2 bases and J dropped 0 bases, with 8 bases sitting between them. The CDR3 consists of 15 residues. Looked up from germline, CDR1 is SNHLY and CDR2 is FYNNEI. The DNA of the CDR3 is TGTGCCAGCAGTGAATGGAGGGGCTCCTACAATGAGCAGTTCTTC. Its protein is CASSEWRGSYNEQFF.